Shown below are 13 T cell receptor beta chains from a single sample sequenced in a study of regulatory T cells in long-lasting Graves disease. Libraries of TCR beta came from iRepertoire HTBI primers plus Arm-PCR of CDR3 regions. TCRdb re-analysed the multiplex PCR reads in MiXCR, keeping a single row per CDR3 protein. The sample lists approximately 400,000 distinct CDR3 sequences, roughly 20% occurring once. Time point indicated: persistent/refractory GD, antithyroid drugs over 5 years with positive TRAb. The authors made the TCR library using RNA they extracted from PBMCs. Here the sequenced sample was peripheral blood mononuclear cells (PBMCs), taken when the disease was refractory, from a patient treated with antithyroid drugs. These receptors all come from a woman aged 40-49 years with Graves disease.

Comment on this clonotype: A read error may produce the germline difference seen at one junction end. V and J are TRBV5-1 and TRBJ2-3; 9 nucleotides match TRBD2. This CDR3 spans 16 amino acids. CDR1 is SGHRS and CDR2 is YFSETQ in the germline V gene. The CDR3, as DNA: TGTGCCAGCAGCCCCAATAGCGGGAGACTCACAGATACGCAGTATTTT. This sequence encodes CASSPNSGRLTDTQYF.

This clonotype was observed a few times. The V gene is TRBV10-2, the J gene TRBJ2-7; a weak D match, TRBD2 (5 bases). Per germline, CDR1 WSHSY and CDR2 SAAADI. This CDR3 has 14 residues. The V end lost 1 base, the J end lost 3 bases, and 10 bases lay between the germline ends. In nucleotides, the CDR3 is TGCGCCAGCAGTGAGTTTTCGGACTTCTACGAGCAGTACTTC. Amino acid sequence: CASSEFSDFYEQYF.

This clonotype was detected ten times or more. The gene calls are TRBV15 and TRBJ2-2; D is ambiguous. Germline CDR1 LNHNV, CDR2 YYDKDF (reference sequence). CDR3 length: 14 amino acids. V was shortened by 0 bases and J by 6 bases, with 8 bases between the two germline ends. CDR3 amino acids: CATSRDRGPGELFF. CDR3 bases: TGTGCCACCAGCAGAGATCGCGGTCCCGGGGAGCTGTTTTTT.

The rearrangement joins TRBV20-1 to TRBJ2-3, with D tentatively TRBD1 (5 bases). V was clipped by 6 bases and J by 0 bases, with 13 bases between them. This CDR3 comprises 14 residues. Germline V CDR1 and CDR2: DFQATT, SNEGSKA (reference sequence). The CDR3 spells CSASGAPSTDTQYF. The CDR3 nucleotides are TGCAGTGCGAGTGGGGCCCCCAGCACAGATACGCAGTATTTT.

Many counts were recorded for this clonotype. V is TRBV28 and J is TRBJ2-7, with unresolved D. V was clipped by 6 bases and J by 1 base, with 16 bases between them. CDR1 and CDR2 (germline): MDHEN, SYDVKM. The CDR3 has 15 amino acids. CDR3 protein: CASRPVGLGSYEQYF. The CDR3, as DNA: TGTGCCAGCAGACCGGTGGGCCTTGGGTCCTACGAGCAGTACTTC.

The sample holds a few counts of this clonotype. CDR3 sequence reads: CATLEGESYEQYF. The CDR3 bases are TGTGCCACCCTAGAGGGGGAGTCCTACGAGCAGTACTTC. V gene TRBV10-3 combines with J gene TRBJ2-7; the D gene is possibly TRBD1 (6 bases). From germline, CDR1 is ENHRY and CDR2 SYGVKD. V lost 10 bases and J 1 base, leaving 14 bases between the germline ends. CDR3 length: 13 residues.

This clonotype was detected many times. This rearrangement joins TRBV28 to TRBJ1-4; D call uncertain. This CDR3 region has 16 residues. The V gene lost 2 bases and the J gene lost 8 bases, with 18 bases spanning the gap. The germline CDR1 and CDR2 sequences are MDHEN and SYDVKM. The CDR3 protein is CASSLAAAVGVEKLFF. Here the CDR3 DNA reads TGTGCCAGCAGTTTAGCAGCTGCGGTCGGGGTCGAAAAACTGTTTTTT.

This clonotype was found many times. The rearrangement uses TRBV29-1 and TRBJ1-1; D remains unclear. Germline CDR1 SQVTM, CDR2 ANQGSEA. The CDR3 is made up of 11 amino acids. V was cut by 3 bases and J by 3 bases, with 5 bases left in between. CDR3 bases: TGCAGCGTTGACCATTACACTGAAGCTTTCTTT. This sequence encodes CSVDHYTEAFF.

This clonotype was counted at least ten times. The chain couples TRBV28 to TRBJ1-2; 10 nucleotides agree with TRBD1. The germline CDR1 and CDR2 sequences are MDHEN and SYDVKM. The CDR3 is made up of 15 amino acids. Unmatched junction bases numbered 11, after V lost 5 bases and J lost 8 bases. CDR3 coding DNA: TGTGCCAGCAGTCAAAGGACAGGGGGGATCAAAGGCTACACCTTC. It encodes CASSQRTGGIKGYTF.

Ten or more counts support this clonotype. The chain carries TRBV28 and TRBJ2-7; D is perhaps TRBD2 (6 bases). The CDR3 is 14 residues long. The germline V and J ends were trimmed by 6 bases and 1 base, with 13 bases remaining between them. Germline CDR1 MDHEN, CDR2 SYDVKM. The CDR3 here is CASSTPGLSYEQYF. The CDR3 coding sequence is TGTGCCAGCAGCACCCCGGGACTTTCCTACGAGCAGTACTTC.

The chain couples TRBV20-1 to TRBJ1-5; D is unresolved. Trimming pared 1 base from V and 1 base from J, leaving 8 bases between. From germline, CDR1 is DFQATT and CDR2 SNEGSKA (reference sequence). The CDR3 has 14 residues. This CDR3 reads CSARVGGSNQPQHF. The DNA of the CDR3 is TGCAGTGCTAGAGTTGGTGGAAGCAATCAGCCCCAGCATTTT.

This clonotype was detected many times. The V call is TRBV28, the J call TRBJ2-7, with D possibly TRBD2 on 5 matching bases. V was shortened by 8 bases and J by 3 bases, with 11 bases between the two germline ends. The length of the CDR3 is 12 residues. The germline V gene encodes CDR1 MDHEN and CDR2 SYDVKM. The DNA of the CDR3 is TGTGCCAGCGACCGCGGAGGCTACGAGCAGTACTTC. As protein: CASDRGGYEQYF.

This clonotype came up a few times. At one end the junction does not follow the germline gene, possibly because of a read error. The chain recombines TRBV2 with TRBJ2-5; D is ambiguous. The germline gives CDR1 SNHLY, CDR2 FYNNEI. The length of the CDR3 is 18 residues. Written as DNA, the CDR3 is TGTGTCAGCAGTGAGTCAAACTGGCGAGAGGCCTTCCAAGAGACCCAGTACTTC. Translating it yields CVSSESNWREAFQETQYF.